This T cell receptor (beta chain) comes out of a study of blood T cell repertoires in COVID-19 (dated by TCRdb to the early 2020s). Background for the entire study: Collaborator samples came from the United States, Italy and Spain and covered acute and convalescent phases of COVID-19. The prospective study material was composed of cDNA or gDNA derived from T cells, B-cell-depleted T cells, or PBMCs. Subjects who had been exposed to COVID-19, were actively infected with it, or had recovered from it provided the deeply sampled blood TCRbeta repertoires that made up the dataset. The repertoires were released in a freely available public database meant as a resource for research on the immune response to SARS-CoV-2. The samples were drawn from the first 160 participants of the ongoing ImmuneRACE study and from roughly 1,300 subjects provided by 6 global collaborators. Nearly every sample came with metadata listing a de-identified subject ID, COVID-19 status, age in years and sex. HLA class I and class II types, where available, came from metadata supplied by the sample provider rather than from assay-based typing. Overall study results and their limits: The amount of clinical and demographic metadata varied by source and participant and was provided uncurated.

A second Seattle source provided samples from volunteer blood donors who had recovered from COVID-19. Whole blood was collected in K2EDTA tubes by collaborating institutions according to the institutions' own protocols. For TCRbeta analysis, collaborators shipped samples as frozen whole blood, isolated PBMCs, or DNA extracted from either of those sample types. The germline V gene provides CDR1 SNHLY and CDR2 FYNNEI. The cysteine opens and the phenylalanine closes a CDR3 of 13 amino acids. Only the CDR3 DNA stays, 39 bases, in frame from base 1. V and J are truncated by 5 bases and 1 base respectively, leaving an intervening sequence of 7 bases. TCRbeta CDR3 regions were amplified from genomic DNA by means of the immunoSEQ Assay, a bias-controlled multiplex PCR. Per the source publication's procedure: The number of nucleated cells in each sample was estimated from the amplification of reference gene primers within the assay. Sequence reads were collapsed and filtered to measure the absolute abundance of every unique TCRbeta CDR3 rearrangement. For each sample, productive Simpson clonality was calculated as the square root of Simpson's diversity index over productive rearrangements. TCRdb took over this immuneACCESS table, retaining in-frame rearrangements with V and J assigned. Such tables are incomplete; in checked studies, under half of the missing clones stem from an unresolved V gene, and the remainder is unexplained. That table supplies the V and J calls and clone size; D and trimming were determined from the DNA. This sample comprises 150,000 to 200,000 clones, 89% of them detected only once. Of the sample, 1.5% to 2% falls within the top ten clones.

To note about this clone: No antigen is known for it. No much larger clone is present one base from it, and per-base qualities are unavailable.

The chain couples TRBV2 to TRBJ2-3, with no confident D gene call. This receptor was taken from a man aged 18 to 30 who had recovered from COVID-19. Material: peripheral blood. The DNA sequence reads TGTGCCAGCAGTTCACGGGGCACAGATACGCAGTATTTT. Its protein reads: CASSSRGTDTQYF. The variable domain in full, with residues beyond the CDR3 obtained from the reference TRBV2 and TRBJ2-3 genes, is EPEVTQTPSHQVTQMGQEVILRCVPISNHLYFYWYRQILGQKVEFLVSFYNNEISEKSEIFDDQFSVERPDGSNFTLKIRSTKLEDSAMYFCASSSRGTDTQYFGPGTRLTVL.